The present T cell receptor beta chain was sequenced within a study of shared clonotypes between healthy human individuals (dated by TCRdb to 2020 to 2021). At the level of the whole study: Two women and a few men aged 18 to 49 years were included in the cohort. Per donor, three plates each were used for CD4 naive and CD4 memory, two for CD8 naive, and one for CD8 memory. To estimate repertoire size and how much clonotype sharing occurs between individuals, the study deeply sequenced the blood TCR repertoires of roughly 5 healthy adults. To increase sequencing depth and limit assay-specific biases, different laboratories used diverse techniques to prepare libraries and sequence TCR repertoires. Each donor's leukapheresis produced roughly between roughly 0.85 and 10 billion PBMCs. Findings and caveats that apply to the study as a whole: Compared with non-shared clonotypes, clonotypes shared by all four sorted-subset donors had higher generation probabilities. Sampling was limited to blood, and TCR repertoires in tissue likely differ from TCR repertoires in blood. Based on pairwise subsampling, the degree of clonotype sharing among donors was expected to be affected by sequencing depth. Rarefaction of sorted-subset datasets indicated incomplete sequencing despite the large sequencing depth. The genetic and exposure-history diversity represented was limited by the small number of donors. Estimated clonotype richness was generally larger for naive than for memory subsets. About 5% of naive CD4, 3.5% of naive CD8, about 2.5% of memory CD4, and roughly 0.4% of memory CD8 clonotypes were shared across several donors.

This clone was found once. Its antigen remains unidentified. No quality values exist for individual bases; no much larger clone is one base distant. The identical CDR3 is also encoded by other nucleotide sequences in the sample. The CDR3 holds 11 amino acids from the cysteine to the phenylalanine. Solely the CDR3 DNA is kept, with 33 bases framed from the first base. Sequences MDHEN (CDR1) and SYDVKM (CDR2) are obtained from the germline V gene. Between the V and J ends, shortened by 3 bases and 8 bases respectively, the junction contains 7 bases. TCR CDR3 regions were amplified from genomic DNA by multiplex PCR using the deep immunoSEQ assay. Extracted genomic DNA from each cell subset was distributed evenly across all wells of several immunoSEQ 96-well plates, and each plate was treated as a replicate. For sorted subsets, about 220 ng of genomic DNA, equivalent to roughly 33,000 T cell genomes, went into each replicate PCR. The purified libraries were quantified using a Qubit 3.0 fluorometer, sized with a Bioanalyzer 2100, and then quantified again using the KAPA Library Quantification kit. Each immunoSEQ 96-well plate was sequenced on its own single-read 150-cycle Illumina NextSeq 550 flow cell. Per the original workflow: Because only junctional sequences without quality scores were contained in the immunoSEQ output, filtering matching that applied to full-length reads could not be performed. Sequences were annotated with PyIR, a Python wrapper for IgBLAST v1.9, using IMGT germline references to assign V/J genes and CDR3. Any read was removed if the V/J assignment was weak (E-value above 1e-6), the CDR3 was missing, or the read contained stop codons, out-of-frame junctions, or ambiguous translated residues. A V3J clonotype was defined by an identical inferred V gene, J gene, and CDR3 amino acid sequence. Percentage overlap between repertoires was computed as shared unique clonotypes divided by the size of the smaller repertoire. RTK rarefaction, the Chao1 estimator, and Recon v2.1 estimates of unobserved clonotypes were used to assess repertoire richness. OLGA was used to compute generation probabilities for all TCRbeta clonotypes that the gDNA method yielded from four donors. TCRdb limited this immuneACCESS table to in-frame rearrangements with V and J called. A share of clones is missing; checked studies link under half to unresolved V genes, and the rest is unexplained. V and J calls and clone size come straight from that table; D and trimming were deduced from the DNA. In all, the sample holds approximately 1.5 million clones, and 98% of those were seen once. The ten largest clones take up roughly 0.45% of the sample.

The donors were healthy, HIV-negative adults with no recently reported acute infections or vaccinations. All donors were Caucasian adults living in Nashville, Tennessee, USA. CD4+ T cells were enriched by magnetic negative selection, after which naive cells were positively selected on CD45RA and the negative fraction was taken as the memory subset. Blood was obtained by leukapheresis, after which PBMCs were separated by Ficoll-Histopaque density gradient centrifugation and cryopreserved in liquid nitrogen vapor phase. Analytical flow cytometry was used to check the purity and quantity of every magnetically sorted T cell population. Genomic DNA was isolated from each sorted fraction and quantified by UV absorbance on a Nanodrop 2000c.

Sequenced material: naive CD4+ T cells sorted from blood. This specimen's cell subset or site label, interpreted: CD45RA+ positively selected. This sequence originates from a man aged 25 to 40 in good health. This receptor chain uses TRBV28 and TRBJ1-1; no D segment can be confidently identified. The CDR3 is CASSLRSEAFF. The DNA sequence follows: TGTGCCAGCAGTTTGCGGTCAGAAGCTTTCTTT. The full variable domain, with segments outside the CDR3 supplied by the reference TRBV28 and TRBJ1-1 proteins, appears as DVKVTQSSRYLVKRTGEKVFLECVQDMDHENMFWYRQDPGLGLRLIYFSYDVKMKEKGDIPEGYSVSREKKERFSLILESASTNQTSMYLCASSLRSEAFFGQGTRLTVV.